Below, 27 T cell receptor beta chains from the same sample are listed, as sequenced in a study of blood T cell repertoires in COVID-19. Some clones are missing from TCRdb's copy, which holds only in-frame ones; the method was immunoSEQ multiplex PCR. The data show roughly 240,000 clones, with 90% seen just once and about 1% held by the top ten. Sequences were obtained from PBMCs or T cells enriched from blood (not recorded which). The receptors shown here come from a man between 45 and 60 years old who had been exposed to COVID-19.

The chain is built from TRBV21-1 and TRBJ2-5; no DNA check was done on the table's D call, TRBD2. TRBV21-1 is a listed pseudogene. The CDR3 is 16 residues long. The CDR3 protein is CASSKRAGKGGETQYF. Written as DNA, the CDR3 is TGTGCCAGCAGCAAGCGGGCAGGGAAGGGAGGGGAGACCCAGTACTTC.

This rearrangement joins TRBV7-2 to TRBJ1-1; a weak D match, TRBD1 (5 bases). Germline V CDR1 and CDR2: SGHTA, FQGNSA. This CDR3 contains 14 residues. The V and J ends lost 5 bases and 4 bases respectively, with 14 bases between them. CDR3 protein: CASSPQAGVTEAFF. The CDR3 DNA reads TGTGCCAGCAGCCCCCAAGCGGGGGTCACTGAAGCTTTCTTT.

The J gene is TRBJ1-1, the V gene TRBV6-5; 7 bases map to TRBD1. This CDR3 comprises 15 residues. V shed 6 bases, J shed 0 bases, and the junction held 7 bases outside the gene matches. Germline assignment: CDR1 MNHEY and CDR2 SVGAGI. Written as DNA, the CDR3 is TGTGCCAGCAGACCCCAGACAGGGATGAACACTGAAGCTTTCTTT. Protein sequence: CASRPQTGMNTEAFF.

The chain combines TRBV21-1 with TRBJ1-1; TRBD1 is the table's D call and was not checked against the DNA. TRBV21-1 is a pseudogene locus. This CDR3 contains 14 residues. The CDR3 coding sequence is TGTGCCAGCAGCCGGACAGGGTTCAACACTGAAGCTTTCTTT. Protein: CASSRTGFNTEAFF.

The chain links TRBV2 to TRBJ2-2; 7 nucleotides align to TRBD2. Losses at the gene ends were 2 bases for V and 7 bases for J; bases not matched to a gene: 4. Per the germline V gene, CDR1 is SNHLY and CDR2 is FYNNEI. The CDR3 has 14 amino acids. CDR3 nucleotide sequence: TGTGCCAGCAGTGAACAACTAGCGTTCGGGGAGCTGTTTTTT. Its translation is CASSEQLAFGELFF.

The J gene is TRBJ2-3, the V gene TRBV6-5, with 12 nucleotides matching TRBD2. V lost 6 bases to trimming and J lost 6 bases; unmatched junction nucleotides: 4. Germline CDR1 reads MNHEY; CDR2 reads SVGAGI. CDR3 length equals 14 residues. This chain's CDR3 is CASRLAGGPDTQYF. DNA of the CDR3: TGTGCCAGCAGGCTAGCGGGGGGGCCGGATACGCAGTATTTT.

This chain uses TRBV27 with TRBJ2-2, with no clear D. The V gene lost 9 bases and the J gene lost 4 bases, with 9 bases spanning the gap. The CDR3 has 12 amino acids. Germline assignment: CDR1 MNHEY and CDR2 SMNVEV (reference sequence). The CDR3 DNA reads as TGTGCCAGTATCGGAGTCACCGGGGAGCTGTTTTTT. Translation gives CASIGVTGELFF.

This clone was observed once. This chain uses TRBV7-3 with TRBJ2-1, with 9 nucleotides matching TRBD2. The germline V gene has CDR1 SGHTA and CDR2 FQGTGA. The CDR3 length is 19 residues. Losses at the gene ends were 5 bases for V and 5 bases for J; bases not matched to a gene: 19. As DNA, the CDR3 is TGTGCCAGCAGCGCAACTCACTCAATAGCGGGAGATGTCAACAATGAGCAGTTCTTC. Its translation: CASSATHSIAGDVNNEQFF.

This chain links TRBV15 with TRBJ2-7; 7 nucleotides agree with TRBD1. The germline V gene encodes CDR1 LNHNV and CDR2 YYDKDF (reference sequence). CDR3 size: 13 residues. The junction had 3 bases not matched to a gene; V was cut back by 3 bases and J by 4 bases. CDR3 in amino acids: CATSRRQGYEQYF. CDR3 nucleotide sequence: TGTGCCACCAGCAGGCGACAGGGTTACGAGCAGTACTTC.

V gene TRBV27 combines with J gene TRBJ1-1; possibly TRBD1 for D (5 bases). The germline V gene encodes CDR1 MNHEY and CDR2 SMNVEV (reference sequence). This CDR3 region has 13 residues. The ends were cut back, 3 bases at V and 4 bases at J, with 9 bases in the middle. The CDR3 loop reads CASSFGGGTEAFF. The DNA for the CDR3 is TGTGCCAGCAGTTTTGGGGGAGGCACTGAAGCTTTCTTT.

The chain carries TRBV5-4 and TRBJ1-3; 8 nucleotides match TRBD1. The CDR3 runs 15 residues. The ends lost 0 bases at V and 7 bases at J; junction bases unmatched: 6. Germline CDR1 is SGHNT and CDR2 is YYREEE (reference sequence). The CDR3 DNA sequence: TGTGCCAGCAGCTTGGCCAAGGGACAGGTGAACACCATATATTTT. Encoded protein: CASSLAKGQVNTIYF.

V and J are TRBV10-3 and TRBJ1-6; possible D gene TRBD1, 6 bases. Germline V gene data show CDR1 as ENHRY and CDR2 as SYGVKD. The V end was cut by 6 bases, the J end by 6 bases, with 12 bases between. The CDR3 spans 14 residues. The CDR3 region is CAIRGTGINSPLHF. The CDR3 DNA reads as TGTGCCATCAGAGGAACAGGGATTAATTCACCCCTCCACTTT.

The V gene is TRBV7-8, the J gene TRBJ1-4, with TRBD1 identical over 11 bases. There are 14 residues in the CDR3. V gave up 3 bases and J gave up 10 bases; unmatched junction bases: 4. Germline CDR1 reads SGHVS; CDR2 reads FQNEAQ. The CDR3 coding sequence is TGTGCCAGCAGCTTCCCCGGGACAGGGGGAAAACTGTTTTTT. Encoded protein: CASSFPGTGGKLFF.

This clone was seen a single time. The J gene is TRBJ1-2, the V gene TRBV2; D remains unclear. CDR3 length equals 15 residues. V was clipped by 7 bases and J by 0 bases, with 15 bases between them. From germline, CDR1 is SNHLY and CDR2 FYNNEI. The CDR3 DNA reads TGTGCCAGCACGTTTTCAAACAGACCTAACTATGGCTACACCTTC. It translates to CASTFSNRPNYGYTF.

This clone appeared a single time. In DNA form, the CDR3 reads TGTGCCAGTAGTGTACGGACAGGACAAGAGACCCAGTACTTC. Translated: CASSVRTGQETQYF. The J gene is TRBJ2-5, the V gene TRBV19; 7 nucleotides agree with TRBD1. The CDR3 has 14 residues. From germline, CDR1 is LNHDA and CDR2 SQIVND (reference sequence). V gave up 5 bases and J gave up 2 bases; unmatched junction bases: 5.

The rearrangement links TRBV6-5 to TRBJ1-2; D is unresolved. The CDR3 loop spans 16 amino acids. V lost 0 bases and J lost 4, with 15 bases in between. The germline V gene has CDR1 MNHEY and CDR2 SVGAGI. CDR3 region: CASSYSGSSSFYGYTF. DNA for the CDR3: TGTGCCAGCAGTTACTCGGGCAGTTCTTCCTTCTATGGCTACACCTTC.

V and J are TRBV9 and TRBJ1-1, with D possibly being TRBD1 (6 bases). This CDR3 region has 14 residues. V was clipped by 4 bases and J by 5 bases, with 15 bases between them. Germline CDR1 SGDLS, CDR2 YYNGEE. Here the CDR3 reads CASSPGTRGTEAFF. The DNA for the CDR3 is TGTGCCAGCAGCCCAGGGACACGAGGAACTGAAGCTTTCTTT.

The CDR3 is CASSDSWAETQYF. DNA for the CDR3: TGTGCCAGCAGTGATTCTTGGGCAGAGACCCAGTACTTC. The chain recombines TRBV25-1 with TRBJ2-5, with D unresolved. CDR3 size: 13 residues. Trimming shortened V by 3 bases and J by 4 bases, and 9 bases separated the two germline ends. Germline loops: CDR1 MGHDK, CDR2 SYGVNS.

V is TRBV19 and J is TRBJ1-2; D is perhaps TRBD1 (6 bases). V was clipped by 6 bases and J by 4 bases, with 15 bases between them. This CDR3 region has 14 residues. Germline CDR1 reads LNHDA; CDR2 reads SQIVND (reference sequence). CDR3 residues: CASRVGTSFYGYTF. The CDR3 nucleotides read TGTGCCAGTAGGGTAGGGACATCCTTCTATGGCTACACCTTC.

The table lists this clone with a count of one. The genes are TRBV10-3 and TRBJ1-1; 7 nucleotides agree with TRBD1. With V trimmed by 9 bases and J by 1 base, 5 bases remained unmatched. This CDR3 has 13 amino acids. Per the germline V gene, CDR1 is ENHRY and CDR2 is SYGVKD. The CDR3, as DNA: TGTGCCATAAAGACAGGGTCGAACACTGAAGCTTTCTTT. It translates to CAIKTGSNTEAFF.

The chain has TRBV5-4 and TRBJ1-1, with 9 bases aligning to TRBD1. Trimming took 4 bases from V and 0 from J; bases not matched to a gene: 13. CDR3 length: 18 amino acids. Germline CDR1 reads SGHNT; CDR2 reads YYREEE (reference sequence). CDR3 coding DNA: TGTGCCAGCAGCGTCCTTGGGACAGGGAGAGGACTGAACACTGAAGCTTTCTTT. The encoded protein is CASSVLGTGRGLNTEAFF.

This rearrangement joins TRBV5-5 to TRBJ1-5, with D possibly matching TRBD1 (5 bases). V was cut by 5 bases and J by 2 bases, with 17 bases left in between. CDR1 and CDR2 (germline): SGHKS, YYEKEE (reference sequence). This CDR3 is 16 amino acids long. The CDR3 spells CASSMDRGDRNQPQHF. CDR3 nucleotides: TGTGCCAGCAGTATGGACCGGGGGGATCGCAATCAGCCCCAGCATTTT.

This clone was found once. The genes are TRBV10-3 and TRBJ2-1; 13 bases fit TRBD2. Germline V gives CDR1 ENHRY, CDR2 SYGVKD. CDR3 length: 16 amino acids. J lost 4 bases, V lost 2 bases, and 2 bases had no gene match. CDR3 DNA: TGTGCCATCAGTGAGGTACTAGCGGGGGGGTACAATGAGCAGTTCTTC. Its protein is CAISEVLAGGYNEQFF.

The gene calls are TRBV28 and TRBJ1-4; no clear D. Trimming cost V 4 bases and J 1 base, with 16 bases left between them. Looked up from germline, CDR1 is MDHEN and CDR2 is SYDVKM. The CDR3 is 17 residues long. CDR3 sequence (DNA): TGTGCCAGCAGTTCCGACCTCAGACTTGAAACTAATGAAAAACTGTTTTTT. Amino acid sequence: CASSSDLRLETNEKLFF. The variable domain in full, completed from reference TRBV28 and TRBJ1-4, reads DVKVTQSSRYLVKRTGEKVFLECVQDMDHENMFWYRQDPGLGLRLIYFSYDVKMKEKGDIPEGYSVSREKKERFSLILESASTNQTSMYLCASSSDLRLETNEKLFFGSGTQLSVL.

This rearrangement joins TRBV30 to TRBJ2-5, with 8 bases fitting TRBD1. Germline trimming cut 5 bases from V and 3 bases from J; bases unmatched to any gene: 2. This CDR3 contains 12 residues. Germline CDR1 GTSNPN, CDR2 SVGIG (reference sequence). The CDR3 sequence: CAWRTGKETQYF. The CDR3 nucleotides are TGTGCCTGGCGGACAGGGAAAGAGACCCAGTACTTC.

This chain connects TRBV6-5 to TRBJ2-7; tentatively, D is TRBD2 (6 bases). The V end was cut by 6 bases, the J end by 6 bases, with 18 bases between. CDR3 size: 14 residues. Germline V gene sequence: CDR1 MNHEY, CDR2 SVGAGI. CDR3 amino acids: CASSSKGGITEQYV. The CDR3 DNA is TGTGCCAGCAGCTCTAAGGGCGGGATAACCGAGCAGTACGTC.

This rearrangement joins TRBV28 to TRBJ2-5, with 7 positions matching TRBD1. V gave up 6 bases and J gave up 5 bases; unmatched junction bases: 9. This CDR3 spans 14 amino acids. The germline CDR1 and CDR2 sequences are MDHEN and SYDVKM. CDR3 coding DNA: TGTGCCAGCAGCGGGACAGCCGCCCGGGAGACCCAGTACTTC. Residues: CASSGTAARETQYF.